Here is one TCR beta chain with its context. The sample belongs to a study of OX40 agonist ivuxolimab in advanced cancers. Turning to the study itself: Mean age 60 years, range roughly 20 to 85; 82.7% male.

Produced via immunoSEQ multiplex PCR; TCRdb's table is partial and in-frame only. The sample records about 81,000 clones, around 84% being singletons. This CDR3 has 15 amino acids. The germline V gene encodes CDR1 MDHEN and CDR2 SYDVKM. J gave up 7 bases and V 4 bases, and 8 bases lay outside the gene matches. Excluded were patients having autoimmune disease history or systemic immunosuppression. This chain connects TRBV28 to TRBJ2-7; 12 bases map to TRBD1. The TCR comes from an adult with an advanced solid tumor such as melanoma, head and neck, liver or kidney cancer. The sequencing used CD4+ or CD8+ T cells sorted from blood, collected in a trial of the OX40 agonist ivuxolimab. This CDR3 is CASSSPGQGASEQYF. The DNA for the CDR3 is TGTGCCAGCAGTTCCCCGGGACAGGGGGCGTCGGAGCAGTACTTC.